The clone carrying this TCR beta chain was counted at least ten times. RNA served as the template for amplifying TCR beta CDR3 regions. HTBI primers were used in a first-round RT-PCR, which preceded a second-round multiplex PCR. TCRdb reprocessed the multiplex PCR reads via MiXCR and lists one record per CDR3 protein. The sample consists of 150,000 to 200,000 distinct CDR3 sequences, around 39% of them appearing once. For donors with ophthalmopathy, the disease showed moderate-to-severe activity, reached CAS ≥3 and NOSPECS ≥4, and had lasted under 3 months. What supplied the PBMCs was roughly 10 ml of fresh peripheral blood. This specimen belongs to a study of Graves' ophthalmopathy and Graves' hyperthyroidism. The CDR3 sequence is 15 residues long. The germline V gene has CDR1 LGHNA and CDR2 YSLEER. Trimming at V came to 4 bases and at J to 10 bases, leaving 11 bases not matched to a gene.

Sequencing input: peripheral blood. The gene calls are TRBV4-3 and TRBJ2-5; the match to TRBD2 covers 11 bases. The receptor's source is a man aged 25-45 years with Graves' ophthalmopathy. In DNA form, the CDR3 reads TGCGCCAGCAGCCCACGACTAGCGGGACCCCAGGACCAGTACTTC. As protein: CASSPRLAGPQDQYF.